Presented here are 23 T cell receptor beta chains from one specimen sequenced in a study of cytomegalovirus exposure and HLA in healthy donors. This PCR relied on a set of 60 Vbeta primers and 13 Jbeta primers. Measured with immunoSEQ multiplex PCR; TCRdb has only the in-frame clones, and not every one. The table lists approximately 150,000 clones, about three quarters of them singletons, with 1.6% in the top ten. The sample taken for sequencing was PBMCs. Every receptor here comes from a female donor in good health and CMV-seronegative.

The chain carries TRBV14 and TRBJ1-2, with 8 bases aligning to TRBD1. Germline-derived CDR1 and CDR2 are SGHDN and FVKESK. The CDR3 has 13 residues. V shed 4 bases, J shed 2 bases, and the junction held 0 bases outside the gene matches. DNA of the CDR3: TGTGCCAGCAGCCGGGACAGGAACTATGGCTACACCTTC. It codes for CASSRDRNYGYTF. The full variable domain, completed using reference TRBV14 and TRBJ1-2, is EAGVTQFPSHSVIEKGQTVTLRCDPISGHDNLYWYRRVMGKEIKFLLHFVKESKQDESGMPNNRFLAERTGGTYSTLKVQPAELEDSGVYFCASSRDRNYGYTFGSGTRLTVV.

The chain uses TRBV5-1 and TRBJ1-2; 10 bases line up with TRBD1. This CDR3 is built from 16 residues. Trimming removed 0 bases from V and 6 bases from J; junction bases left unmatched: 8. Germline loops: CDR1 SGHRS, CDR2 YFSETQ. The CDR3 DNA follows: TGCGCCAGCAGCTTGGTAGGAGCGGGACAGGGGAATGGCTACACCTTC. It translates to CASSLVGAGQGNGYTF. Drawing the rest from reference TRBV5-1 and TRBJ1-2, the complete variable domain is KAGVTQTPRYLIKTRGQQVTLSCSPISGHRSVSWYQQTPGQGLQFLFEYFSETQRNKGNFPGRFSGRQFSNSRSEMNVSTLELGDSALYLCASSLVGAGQGNGYTFGSGTRLTVV.

This chain joins TRBV9 and TRBJ2-2, with 8 bases aligning to TRBD1. The CDR3 extends over 15 amino acids. V dropped 5 bases and J dropped 6; count of bases not matched to a gene: 9. Germline V gene sequence: CDR1 SGDLS, CDR2 YYNGEE. CDR3 amino acids: CASRHGRGQSGELFF. CDR3 DNA sequence: TGTGCCAGCAGGCATGGCAGGGGGCAATCCGGGGAGCTGTTTTTT.

V usage is TRBV7-6 and J usage is TRBJ2-7; TRBD2 matches 8 bases. The CDR3 spans 15 residues. The V gene end was trimmed by 5 bases and the J gene end by 6 bases; junction bases not matched to a gene: 12. Germline assignment: CDR1 SGHVS and CDR2 FNYEAQ. The CDR3 sequence: CASSLRREAFSEQYF. The CDR3 DNA sequence: TGTGCCAGCAGCCTGAGGCGGGAGGCCTTTTCCGAGCAGTACTTC.

The V gene is TRBV19, the J gene TRBJ1-3; a possible D gene is TRBD1 (5 bases). This CDR3 is built from 15 residues. Germline CDR1 reads LNHDA; CDR2 reads SQIVND (reference sequence). Trimming removed 6 bases from V and 0 bases from J, with 12 bases in between. CDR3 loop: CASSLTALSGNTIYF. The CDR3 coding sequence is TGTGCCAGTAGCCTGACAGCGCTCTCTGGAAACACCATATATTTT.

This chain uses TRBV2 with TRBJ1-2, with D possibly TRBD1 on 6 matching bases. This CDR3 has 18 amino acids. Trimming stripped 6 bases from V and 0 bases from J, with 23 bases between. The germline gives CDR1 SNHLY, CDR2 FYNNEI. The CDR3 sequence is CASRQFFGRGTPNYGYTF. The CDR3, as DNA: TGTGCCAGCAGGCAGTTTTTCGGCAGGGGCACACCTAACTATGGCTACACCTTC. Looking up the rest from reference TRBV2 and TRBJ1-2 gives the full variable domain: EPEVTQTPSHQVTQMGQEVILRCVPISNHLYFYWYRQILGQKVEFLVSFYNNEISEKSEIFDDQFSVERPDGSNFTLKIRSTKLEDSAMYFCASRQFFGRGTPNYGYTFGSGTRLTVV.

V usage is TRBV5-1 and J usage is TRBJ2-5; perhaps TRBD1 as D (6 bases). With 2 bases removed from V and 1 base from J, the gap between germline ends came to 9 bases. Germline CDR1 reads SGHRS; CDR2 reads YFSETQ. This CDR3 has 14 amino acids. CDR3 DNA: TGCGCCAGCAGCTTCACAGGGTTCCAAGAGACCCAGTACTTC. Its translation is CASSFTGFQETQYF.

The V call is TRBV11-2, the J call TRBJ2-3; perhaps TRBD2 as D (6 bases). V was trimmed by 5 bases and J by 0 bases, leaving 15 bases between them. The germline V gene has CDR1 SGHAT and CDR2 FQNNGV. The CDR3 is made up of 16 amino acids. CDR3 DNA sequence: TGTGCCAGCAGCCTAAGACTAGTGGGGAGCACAGATACGCAGTATTTT. Protein product: CASSLRLVGSTDTQYF.

This chain links TRBV5-1 with TRBJ2-7; 10 bases match TRBD1. Trimming removed 4 bases from V and 5 bases from J; junction bases left unmatched: 9. The CDR3 sequence is 15 residues long. Germline V gene lookup returns CDR1 SGHRS and CDR2 YFSETQ. CDR3 nucleotides: TGCGCCAGCAGCGAGACCGGGACAGGGGTCCACGAGCAGTACTTC. Translating it yields CASSETGTGVHEQYF.

V usage is TRBV19 and J usage is TRBJ2-3, with D maybe TRBD1 (6 bases). The V end lost 3 bases, the J end lost 1 base, and 11 bases lay between the germline ends. Germline V lookup: CDR1 LNHDA, CDR2 SQIVND (reference sequence). CDR3 length equals 15 residues. The CDR3 DNA reads TGTGCCAGTAGTATGGGGGCGCGGGGCACAGATACGCAGTATTTT. This gives the protein CASSMGARGTDTQYF.

This clone occurred once. The chain joins TRBV19 to TRBJ1-2, with D unresolved. Trimming shortened V by 4 bases and J by 7 bases, and 7 bases separated the two germline ends. This CDR3 has 11 amino acids. Per germline, CDR1 LNHDA and CDR2 SQIVND (reference sequence). Here the CDR3 DNA reads TGTGCCAGTAGTACCAGTGGTGGCTACACCTTC. Its translation is CASSTSGGYTF.

This clone came up a few times. The chain recombines TRBV6-6 with TRBJ1-2, with D perhaps TRBD1 (5 bases). There are 14 residues in the CDR3. The V end was cut by 0 bases, the J end by 2 bases, with 7 bases between. CDR1 MNHNY and CDR2 SVGAGI come from the germline V gene (reference sequence). CDR3 loop: CASSYSKGNYGYTF. CDR3 sequence (DNA): TGTGCCAGCAGTTACTCAAAGGGGAACTATGGCTACACCTTC.

CDR3 sequence: CASSPSPEPQHF. CDR3 bases: TGTGCCAGCAGCCCGAGCCCGGAGCCCCAGCATTTT. The chain combines TRBV28 with TRBJ1-5; D not resolved. The CDR3 is made up of 12 amino acids. CDR1 is MDHEN, CDR2 SYDVKM, per germline. Trimming took off 6 bases at V and 8 bases at J, with 11 bases between the two ends.

V and J are TRBV28 and TRBJ2-7; D gene unclear. Germline CDR1 MDHEN, CDR2 SYDVKM. V lost 5 bases to trimming and J lost 2 bases, with 13 bases between them. This CDR3 is 14 amino acids long. This chain's CDR3 is CASSTDTHAYEQYF. CDR3 coding DNA: TGTGCCAGCAGTACCGACACACATGCCTACGAGCAGTACTTC.

As concerns this clone: An end of the junction differs from the germline gene, which may be a read error. The V call is TRBV7-9, the J call TRBJ2-7; TRBD2 matches 10 bases. This CDR3 contains 17 residues. CDR1 SEHNR and CDR2 FQNEAQ come from the germline V gene (reference sequence). CDR3 sequence reads: CASSLGSLAGAFWDGHF. The CDR3 bases are TGTGCCAGCAGCTTAGGCTCTCTAGCGGGAGCCTTTTGGGATGGGCACTTC.

The rearrangement uses TRBV6-5 and TRBJ1-2; no definite D call. Germline CDR1 reads MNHEY; CDR2 reads SVGAGI. Trimming took off 6 bases at V and 3 bases at J, with 14 bases between the two ends. The CDR3 has 14 amino acids. In DNA form, the CDR3 reads TGTGCCAGCAGCTTACTACCCCGGGACTATGGCTACACCTTC. The encoded protein is CASSLLPRDYGYTF.

The V and J genes are TRBV11-3 and TRBJ2-3; D perhaps matches TRBD1 (6 bases). Trimming removed 3 bases from V and 0 bases from J, with 7 bases in between. CDR3 length: 14 residues. Germline V gene sequence: CDR1 SGHNT, CDR2 YENEEA. In nucleotides, the CDR3 is TGTGCCAGCAGCTTGAGGGGGAGCACAGATACGCAGTATTTT. Its translation is CASSLRGSTDTQYF.

The J gene is TRBJ2-1, the V gene TRBV7-9, with D possibly TRBD1 on 5 matching bases. V lost 5 bases, J lost 4 bases, and 9 bases lay in between. This CDR3 region has 13 residues. In germline, CDR1 is SEHNR, CDR2 FQNEAQ (reference sequence). CDR3 protein: CASSPTAYNEQFF. In nucleotides, the CDR3 is TGTGCCAGCAGCCCGACAGCGTACAATGAGCAGTTCTTC.

J is TRBJ2-4 and V is TRBV28; 7 nucleotides line up with TRBD1. The CDR3 spans 17 residues. Trimming took 5 bases from V and 2 from J; bases not matched to a gene: 12. CDR1 is MDHEN, CDR2 SYDVKM, per germline. In nucleotides, the CDR3 is TGTGCCAGCAGTACACCGCGACAGGGCCTACCCAAAAACATTCAGTACTTC. Residues: CASSTPRQGLPKNIQYF.

This clone has just a few counts. V usage is TRBV4-1 and J usage is TRBJ1-1, with D possibly TRBD1 on 6 matching bases. This CDR3 comprises 16 residues. Trimming removed 6 bases from V and 4 bases from J, with 21 bases in between. CDR1 is MGHRA and CDR2 is YSYEKL in the germline V gene. CDR3 residues: CASSQNPGGQGTEAFF. The CDR3 DNA reads as TGCGCCAGCAGTCAAAACCCGGGGGGCCAGGGCACTGAAGCTTTCTTT.

This chain links TRBV11-3 with TRBJ2-1; a possible D gene is TRBD1 (6 bases). Germline CDR1 is SGHNT and CDR2 is YENEEA. The CDR3 has 15 amino acids. V lost 2 bases and J lost 7, with 15 bases in between. In DNA form, the CDR3 reads TGTGCCAGCAGCTTAATGCGTTCGCAGGGGAATGAGCAGTTCTTC. This sequence encodes CASSLMRSQGNEQFF.

The chain recombines TRBV28 with TRBJ1-2, with a possible D match to TRBD1 (5 bases). CDR3 length: 15 residues. Trimming cost V 4 bases and J 4 bases, with 16 bases left between them. Germline CDR1 and CDR2: MDHEN and SYDVKM. The CDR3 DNA reads TGTGCCAGCAGTTCCCCGAAAGGAGGGGCCTATGGCTACACCTTC. Amino acid sequence: CASSSPKGGAYGYTF.

This clone has just a few counts. CDR3 coding DNA: TGTGCCAGCAGCGTGGGGACAGGGAACTATGGCTACACCTTC. Encoded protein: CASSVGTGNYGYTF. The chain uses TRBV5-6 and TRBJ1-2, with 9 bases fitting TRBD1. CDR1 SGHDT and CDR2 YYEEEE come from the germline V gene. This CDR3 comprises 14 residues. V lost 4 bases, J lost 2 bases, and 3 bases stayed unmatched.